This TCR beta chain was recovered during a study of blood T cells in healthy people across ages. Germline V gene data show CDR1 as LGHNA and CDR2 as YNFKEQ. V lost 1 base and J 1 base, leaving 20 bases between the germline ends. The CDR3 has 18 amino acids. Healthy Caucasian individuals from Russia aged roughly 6 to 100 served as donors. Through a sample-barcoded 5' primer and a J-beta primer mix, a second PCR was run for roughly 6 to 11 cycles. One entry per CDR3 protein results from TCRdb running MiXCR on the 5' RACE reads. The table shows about 1,400,000 distinct CDR3 sequences, with 42% occurring only once.

The TCR sequence derives from a young woman in good health. The sample comprised blood. The J gene is TRBJ2-7, the V gene TRBV4-2, with D tentatively TRBD1 (6 bases). Written as DNA, the CDR3 is TGTGCCAGCAGCCAAGGTCCCCTCGAGACAGGTATATCCTACGAGCAGTACTTC. It yields the protein CASSQGPLETGISYEQYF.